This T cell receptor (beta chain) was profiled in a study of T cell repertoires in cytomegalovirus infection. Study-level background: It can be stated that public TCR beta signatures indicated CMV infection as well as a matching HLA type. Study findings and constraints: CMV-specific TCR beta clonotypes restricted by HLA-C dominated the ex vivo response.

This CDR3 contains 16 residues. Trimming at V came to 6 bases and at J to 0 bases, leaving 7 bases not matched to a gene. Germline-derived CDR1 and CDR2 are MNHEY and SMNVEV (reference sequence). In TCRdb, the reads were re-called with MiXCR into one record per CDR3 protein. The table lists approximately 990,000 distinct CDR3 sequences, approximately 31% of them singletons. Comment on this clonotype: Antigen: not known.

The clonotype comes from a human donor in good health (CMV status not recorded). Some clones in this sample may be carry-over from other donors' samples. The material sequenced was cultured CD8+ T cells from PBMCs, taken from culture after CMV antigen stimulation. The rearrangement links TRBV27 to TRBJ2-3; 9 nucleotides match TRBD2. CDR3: CASSPGTSSSTDTQYF. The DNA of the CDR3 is TGTGCCAGCAGCCCAGGGACTAGCAGTAGCACAGATACGCAGTATTTT.